Included here is one T cell receptor (beta chain) sequence, with context. These data come from a study of blood T cell repertoires in COVID-19. Across the study: Samples representing acute and convalescent COVID-19 were sourced from the United States, Italy and Spain. T cells, B-cell-depleted T cells, or PBMCs provided the cDNA or gDNA that served as material.

Generated by immunoSEQ multiplex PCR, the TCRdb table keeps only in-frame clones and is missing some. Of 250,000 to 350,000 clones in the sample, 75% to 90% were seen once. Sequenced sample: peripheral blood. The receptor comes from a woman aged 25 to 39 with active or convalescent COVID-19.

CDR3 amino acids: CATSIGLGSDTQYF. DNA for the CDR3: TGTGCCACCAGCATAGGACTAGGTTCGGATACGCAGTATTTT. The gene calls are TRBV15 and TRBJ2-3; 7 nucleotides align to TRBD2. Trimming took 4 bases from V and 6 from J; bases not matched to a gene: 7. This CDR3 has 14 residues. In germline, CDR1 is LNHNV, CDR2 YYDKDF (reference sequence).